A selection of T cell receptor beta chains follows, all from one sample in a study of T cells in localized non-small cell lung cancer. Generated by immunoSEQ multiplex PCR, the TCRdb table keeps only in-frame clones and is missing some. The sample consists of about 74,000 clones, about 88% of them appearing once. This specimen was peripheral blood, taken before any cancer treatment. These receptors all stem from an older female donor with stage I lung adenocarcinoma. CDR3s include the opening cysteine and the closing phenylalanine or tryptophan. A D gene is named only where the DNA matches it firmly. A clone size is listed for some rows: how often the clone was seen (once, few, many), or a class if it is expanded.

d_call: NA; j_call: TRBJ1-2; v_call: TRBV4-1; clone_size: NA; cdr3_aa: CASSQDSAGQHYGYTF; cdr3_nt: TGCGCCAGCAGCCAAGATTCGGCTGGACAGCACTATGGCTACACCTTC
d_call: NA; j_call: TRBJ2-3; v_call: TRBV12-2; clone_size: few; cdr3_aa: CASRRTSGASSTDTQYF; cdr3_nt: TGTGCAAGTCGCCGGACTAGCGGGGCCTCTAGCACAGATACGCAGTATTTT
d_call: NA; j_call: TRBJ2-1; v_call: TRBV14; clone_size: NA; cdr3_aa: CASSQVSGRVYEQFF; cdr3_nt: TGTGCCAGCAGCCAAGTTTCCGGGAGAGTCTATGAGCAGTTCTTC
d_call: NA; j_call: TRBJ2-5; v_call: TRBV7-3; clone_size: few; cdr3_aa: CASSPGVQETQYF; cdr3_nt: TGTGCCAGCAGCCCAGGAGTTCAAGAGACCCAGTACTTC
d_call: NA; j_call: TRBJ2-1; v_call: TRBV7-9; clone_size: NA; cdr3_aa: CASIPEASRSYNEQFF; cdr3_nt: TGTGCCAGCATTCCGGAGGCTAGCCGCTCCTACAATGAGCAGTTCTTC
d_call: NA; j_call: TRBJ2-7; v_call: TRBV27; clone_size: NA; cdr3_aa: CASSPAVRGFSYEQYF; cdr3_nt: TGTGCCAGCAGTCCAGCTGTGAGGGGGTTCTCCTACGAGCAGTACTTC
d_call: TRBD2; j_call: TRBJ2-2; v_call: TRBV19; clone_size: NA; cdr3_aa: CASSRGLAGGPSPTGELFF; cdr3_nt: TGTGCCAGTAGTAGGGGACTAGCGGGAGGGCCATCCCCCACCGGGGAGCTGTTTTTT
d_call: NA; j_call: TRBJ2-3; v_call: TRBV28; clone_size: NA; cdr3_aa: CASRTGFGTDTQYF; cdr3_nt: TGTGCCAGCCGAACAGGGTTTGGCACAGATACGCAGTATTTT
d_call: NA; j_call: TRBJ2-6; v_call: TRBV19; clone_size: NA; cdr3_aa: CASSIMGRTSSGANVLTF; cdr3_nt: TGTGCCAGTAGTATTATGGGACGGACCAGCTCTGGGGCCAACGTCCTGACTTTC
d_call: NA; j_call: TRBJ1-2; v_call: TRBV4-1; clone_size: NA; cdr3_aa: CASSQDGRQGHYTF; cdr3_nt: TGCGCCAGCAGCCAAGATGGAAGGCAGGGACACTACACCTTC
d_call: NA; j_call: TRBJ2-3; v_call: TRBV7-2; clone_size: NA; cdr3_aa: CASSGGDTQYF; cdr3_nt: TGTGCCAGCAGCGGGGGAGATACGCAGTATTTT
d_call: TRBD2; j_call: TRBJ2-5; v_call: TRBV27; clone_size: NA; cdr3_aa: CASSLSWAGGGETQYF; cdr3_nt: TGTGCCAGCAGTTTATCGTGGGCGGGAGGAGGGGAGACCCAGTACTTC
d_call: NA; j_call: TRBJ1-1; v_call: TRBV2; clone_size: NA; cdr3_aa: CASDVRPGNTEAFF; cdr3_nt: TGTGCCAGCGACGTACGCCCGGGGAACACTGAAGCTTTCTTT
d_call: NA; j_call: TRBJ2-1; v_call: TRBV7-9; clone_size: NA; cdr3_aa: CASSLGGAYEQFF; cdr3_nt: TGTGCCAGCAGCTTAGGAGGTGCCTATGAGCAGTTCTTC
d_call: TRBD1; j_call: TRBJ1-1; v_call: TRBV19; clone_size: NA; cdr3_aa: CASSLGGRWAFF; cdr3_nt: TGTGCCAGTAGTTTAGGGGGCCGATGGGCTTTCTTT
d_call: NA; j_call: TRBJ2-3; v_call: TRBV5-4; clone_size: NA; cdr3_aa: CASSLAGHMNTDTQYF; cdr3_nt: TGTGCCAGCAGCTTGGCCGGACACATGAACACAGATACGCAGTATTTT
d_call: NA; j_call: TRBJ1-1; v_call: TRBV29-1; clone_size: NA; cdr3_aa: CSVGVGGPNTEAFF; cdr3_nt: TGCAGCGTCGGGGTTGGGGGGCCGAACACTGAAGCTTTCTTT
d_call: NA; j_call: TRBJ1-2; v_call: TRBV2; clone_size: NA; cdr3_aa: CASIKSTGLNYGYTF; cdr3_nt: TGTGCCAGCATTAAGTCGACCGGGCTTAACTATGGCTACACCTTC
d_call: TRBD1; j_call: TRBJ1-2; v_call: TRBV5-1; clone_size: NA; cdr3_aa: CASSSDRDYGYTF; cdr3_nt: TGCGCCAGCAGCTCGGACAGGGACTATGGCTACACCTTC
d_call: NA; j_call: TRBJ1-1; v_call: TRBV5-1; clone_size: once; cdr3_aa: CASSFSWDVDTEAFF; cdr3_nt: TGCGCCAGCAGCTTCTCATGGGACGTGGACACTGAAGCTTTCTTT
d_call: NA; j_call: TRBJ1-1; v_call: TRBV5-1; clone_size: NA; cdr3_aa: CASRGAESLNTEAFF; cdr3_nt: TGCGCCAGCAGGGGGGCCGAGTCCCTCAACACTGAAGCTTTCTTT
d_call: TRBD2; j_call: TRBJ2-3; v_call: TRBV19; clone_size: NA; cdr3_aa: CASSMETSGTDTQYF; cdr3_nt: TGTGCCAGTAGTATGGAGACTAGCGGTACAGATACGCAGTATTTT
d_call: TRBD2; j_call: TRBJ2-5; v_call: TRBV11-3; clone_size: NA; cdr3_aa: CASGIGGSQETQYF; cdr3_nt: TGTGCCAGCGGAATCGGGGGGTCCCAAGAGACCCAGTACTTC
d_call: TRBD1; j_call: TRBJ2-7; v_call: TRBV19; clone_size: NA; cdr3_aa: CASSIEAGGLYEQYF; cdr3_nt: TGTGCCAGTAGTATAGAAGCAGGGGGCCTCTACGAGCAGTACTTC
d_call: TRBD1; j_call: TRBJ1-2; v_call: TRBV5-6; clone_size: NA; cdr3_aa: CASSPTTGYLLFYGYTF; cdr3_nt: TGTGCCAGCAGCCCGACGACAGGGTACTTGCTCTTCTATGGCTACACCTTC
d_call: TRBD1; j_call: TRBJ2-1; v_call: TRBV7-9; clone_size: NA; cdr3_aa: CASSGQGVEQFF; cdr3_nt: TGTGCCAGCAGCGGACAGGGAGTTGAGCAGTTCTTC